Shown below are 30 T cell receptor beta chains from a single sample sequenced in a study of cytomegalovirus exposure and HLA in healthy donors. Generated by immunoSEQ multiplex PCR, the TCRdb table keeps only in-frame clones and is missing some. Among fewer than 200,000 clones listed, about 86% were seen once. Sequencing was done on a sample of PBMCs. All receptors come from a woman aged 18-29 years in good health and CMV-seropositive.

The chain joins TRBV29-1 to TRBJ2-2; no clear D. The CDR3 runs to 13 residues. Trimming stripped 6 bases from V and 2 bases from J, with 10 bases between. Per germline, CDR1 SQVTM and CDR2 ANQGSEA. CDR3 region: CSVAIRNTGELFF. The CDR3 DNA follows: TGCAGCGTCGCGATCCGAAACACCGGGGAGCTGTTTTTT.

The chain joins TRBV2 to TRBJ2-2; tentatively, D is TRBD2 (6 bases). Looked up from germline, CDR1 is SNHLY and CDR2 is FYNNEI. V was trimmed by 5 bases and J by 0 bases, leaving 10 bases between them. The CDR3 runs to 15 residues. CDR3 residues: CASSQRATNTGELFF. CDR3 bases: TGTGCCAGCAGTCAGCGGGCGACGAACACCGGGGAGCTGTTTTTT.

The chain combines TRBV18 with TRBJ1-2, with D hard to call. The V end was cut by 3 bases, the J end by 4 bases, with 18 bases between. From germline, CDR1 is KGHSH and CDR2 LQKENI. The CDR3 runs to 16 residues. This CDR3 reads CASSPRAPIGSYGYTF. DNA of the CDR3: TGTGCCAGCTCACCTCGCGCCCCCATTGGTAGCTATGGCTACACCTTC.

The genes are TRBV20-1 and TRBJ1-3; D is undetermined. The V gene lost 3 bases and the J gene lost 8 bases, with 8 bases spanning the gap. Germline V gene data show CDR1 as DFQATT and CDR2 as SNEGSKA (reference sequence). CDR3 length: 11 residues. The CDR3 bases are TGCAGTGCTAGCATGGGAGACACCATATATTTT. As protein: CSASMGDTIYF.

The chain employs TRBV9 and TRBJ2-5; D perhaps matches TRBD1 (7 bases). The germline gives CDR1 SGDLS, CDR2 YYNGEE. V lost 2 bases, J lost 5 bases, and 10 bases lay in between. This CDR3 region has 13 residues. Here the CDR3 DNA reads TGTGCCAGCAGCGTCAGGGGGGACGAGACCCAGTACTTC. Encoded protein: CASSVRGDETQYF.

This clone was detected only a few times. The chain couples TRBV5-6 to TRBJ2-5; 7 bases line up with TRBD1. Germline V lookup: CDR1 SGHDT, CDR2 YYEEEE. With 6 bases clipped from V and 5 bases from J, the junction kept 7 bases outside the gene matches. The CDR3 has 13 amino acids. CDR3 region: CASTVTGMETQYF. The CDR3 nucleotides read TGTGCCAGCACCGTGACAGGGATGGAGACCCAGTACTTC.

CDR3 residues: CASRGGNYGYTF. In DNA form, the CDR3 reads TGTGCCAGCCGAGGAGGTAACTATGGCTACACCTTC. This rearrangement joins TRBV2 to TRBJ1-2, with D unresolved. V gave up 8 bases and J gave up 1 base, with 8 bases separating them. From germline, CDR1 is SNHLY and CDR2 FYNNEI. There are 12 residues in the CDR3. Drawing the rest from reference TRBV2 and TRBJ1-2, the complete variable domain is EPEVTQTPSHQVTQMGQEVILRCVPISNHLYFYWYRQILGQKVEFLVSFYNNEISEKSEIFDDQFSVERPDGSNFTLKIRSTKLEDSAMYFCASRGGNYGYTFGSGTRLTVV.

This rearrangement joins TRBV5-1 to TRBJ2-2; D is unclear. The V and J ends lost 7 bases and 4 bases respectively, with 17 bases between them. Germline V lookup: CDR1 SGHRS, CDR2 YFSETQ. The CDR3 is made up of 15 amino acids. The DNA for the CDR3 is TGCGCCAGCCATATAACTACACCGATCACCGGGGAGCTGTTTTTT. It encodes CASHITTPITGELFF.

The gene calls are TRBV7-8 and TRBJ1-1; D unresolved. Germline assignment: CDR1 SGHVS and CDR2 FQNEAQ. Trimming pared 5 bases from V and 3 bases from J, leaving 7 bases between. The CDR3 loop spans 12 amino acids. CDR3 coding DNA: TGTGCCAGCAGCCGCGGGTACACTGAAGCTTTCTTT. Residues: CASSRGYTEAFF.

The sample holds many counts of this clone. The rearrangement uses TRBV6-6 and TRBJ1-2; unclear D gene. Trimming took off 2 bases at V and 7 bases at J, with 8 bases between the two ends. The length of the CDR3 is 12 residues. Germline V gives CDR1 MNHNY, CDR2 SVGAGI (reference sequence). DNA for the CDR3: TGTGCCAGCAGTTACCGGGAGGGTGGCTACACCTTC. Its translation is CASSYREGGYTF.

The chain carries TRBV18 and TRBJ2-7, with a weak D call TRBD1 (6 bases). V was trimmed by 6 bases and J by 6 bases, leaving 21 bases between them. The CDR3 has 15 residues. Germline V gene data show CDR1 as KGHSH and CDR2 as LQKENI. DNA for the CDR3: TGTGCCAGCTCTGCGAAGGCGAAGGGGGATGGCGAGCAGTACTTC. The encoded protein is CASSAKAKGDGEQYF.

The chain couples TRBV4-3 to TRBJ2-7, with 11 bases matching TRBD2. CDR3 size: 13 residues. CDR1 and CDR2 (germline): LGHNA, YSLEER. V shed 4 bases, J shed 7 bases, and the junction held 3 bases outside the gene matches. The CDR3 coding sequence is TGCGCCAGCAGCCCCCGACTAGCGGGAGAGCAGTACTTC. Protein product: CASSPRLAGEQYF.

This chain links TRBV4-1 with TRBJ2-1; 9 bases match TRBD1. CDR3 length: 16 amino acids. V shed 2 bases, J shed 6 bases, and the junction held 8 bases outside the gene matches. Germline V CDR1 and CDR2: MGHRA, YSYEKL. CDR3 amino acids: CASSQNAGTGPNEQFF. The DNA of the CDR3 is TGCGCCAGCAGCCAAAATGCCGGGACAGGGCCCAATGAGCAGTTCTTC.

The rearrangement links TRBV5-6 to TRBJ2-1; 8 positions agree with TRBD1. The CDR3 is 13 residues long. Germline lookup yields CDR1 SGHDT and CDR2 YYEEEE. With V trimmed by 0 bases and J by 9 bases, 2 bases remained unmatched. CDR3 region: CASSLATGAEQFF. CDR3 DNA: TGTGCCAGCAGCTTGGCGACAGGGGCTGAGCAGTTCTTC.

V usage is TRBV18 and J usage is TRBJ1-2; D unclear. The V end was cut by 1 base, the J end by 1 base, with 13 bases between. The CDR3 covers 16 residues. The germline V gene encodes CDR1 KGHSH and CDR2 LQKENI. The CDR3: CASSPLWLVHNYGYTF. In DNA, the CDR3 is TGTGCCAGCTCACCACTCTGGTTAGTCCATAACTATGGCTACACCTTC.

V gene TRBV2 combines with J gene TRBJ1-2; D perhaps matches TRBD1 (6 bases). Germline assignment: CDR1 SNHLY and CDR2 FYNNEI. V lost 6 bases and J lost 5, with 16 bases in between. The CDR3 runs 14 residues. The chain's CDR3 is CASRTGQIEYGYTF. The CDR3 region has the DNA TGTGCCAGCAGGACCGGACAGATAGAATATGGCTACACCTTC.

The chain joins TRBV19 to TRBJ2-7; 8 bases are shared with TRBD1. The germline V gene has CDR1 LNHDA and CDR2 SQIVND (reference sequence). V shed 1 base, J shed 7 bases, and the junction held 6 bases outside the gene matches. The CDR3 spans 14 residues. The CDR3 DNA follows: TGTGCCAGTAGTATAGGGACAGGGCTGAGAGAGCAGTACTTC. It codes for CASSIGTGLREQYF.

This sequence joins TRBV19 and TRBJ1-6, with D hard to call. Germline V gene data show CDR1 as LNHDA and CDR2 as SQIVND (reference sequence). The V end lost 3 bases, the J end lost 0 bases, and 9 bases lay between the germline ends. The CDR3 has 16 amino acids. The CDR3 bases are TGTGCCAGTAGTATGGCGTGGAGCTCCTATAATTCACCCCTCCACTTT. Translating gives CASSMAWSSYNSPLHF. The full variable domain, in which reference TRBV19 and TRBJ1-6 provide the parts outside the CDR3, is DGGITQSPKYLFRKEGQNVTLSCEQNLNHDAMYWYRQDPGQGLRLIYYSQIVNDFQKGDIAEGYSVSREKKESFPLTVTSAQKNPTAFYLCASSMAWSSYNSPLHFGNGTRLTVT.

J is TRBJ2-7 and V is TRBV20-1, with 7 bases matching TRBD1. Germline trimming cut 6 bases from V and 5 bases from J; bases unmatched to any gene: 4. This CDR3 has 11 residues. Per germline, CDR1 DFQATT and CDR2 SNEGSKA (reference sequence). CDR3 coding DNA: TGCAGTGCAGACGACAGGGACGAGCAGTACTTC. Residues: CSADDRDEQYF.

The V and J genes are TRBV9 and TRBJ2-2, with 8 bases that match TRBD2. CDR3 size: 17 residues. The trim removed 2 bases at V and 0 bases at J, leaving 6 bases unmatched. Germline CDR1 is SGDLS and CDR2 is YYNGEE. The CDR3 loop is CASSVPGLETNTGELFF. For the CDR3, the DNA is TGTGCCAGCAGCGTTCCGGGACTAGAGACGAACACCGGGGAGCTGTTTTTT.

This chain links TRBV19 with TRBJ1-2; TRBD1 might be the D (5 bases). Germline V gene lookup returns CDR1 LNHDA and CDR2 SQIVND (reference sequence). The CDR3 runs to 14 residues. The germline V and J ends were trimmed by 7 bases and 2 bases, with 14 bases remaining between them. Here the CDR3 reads CASTLETGNYGYTF. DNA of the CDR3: TGTGCCAGTACCCTCGAAACAGGAAACTATGGCTACACCTTC.

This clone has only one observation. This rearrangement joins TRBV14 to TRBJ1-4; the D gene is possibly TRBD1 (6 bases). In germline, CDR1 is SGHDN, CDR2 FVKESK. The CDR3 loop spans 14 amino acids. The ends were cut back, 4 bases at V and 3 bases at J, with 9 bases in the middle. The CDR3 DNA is TGTGCCAGCAGCCCGCGGACAGCTAATGAAAAACTGTTTTTT. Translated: CASSPRTANEKLFF.

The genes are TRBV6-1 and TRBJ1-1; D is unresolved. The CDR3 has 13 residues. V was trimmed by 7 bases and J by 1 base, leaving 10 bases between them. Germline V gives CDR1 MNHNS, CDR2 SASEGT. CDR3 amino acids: CASNKKQNTEAFF. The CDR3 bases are TGTGCCAGCAATAAAAAACAGAACACTGAAGCTTTCTTT.

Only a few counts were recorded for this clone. The CDR3 DNA sequence: TGTGCCAGCAGCATGGGGGGAGGAGGAAACACCATATATTTT. Amino acid sequence: CASSMGGGGNTIYF. This chain connects TRBV6-5 to TRBJ1-3; D possibly corresponds to TRBD1 (5 bases). The V gene lost 6 bases and the J gene lost 4 bases, with 13 bases spanning the gap. Germline V gene lookup returns CDR1 MNHEY and CDR2 SVGAGI. This CDR3 comprises 14 residues.

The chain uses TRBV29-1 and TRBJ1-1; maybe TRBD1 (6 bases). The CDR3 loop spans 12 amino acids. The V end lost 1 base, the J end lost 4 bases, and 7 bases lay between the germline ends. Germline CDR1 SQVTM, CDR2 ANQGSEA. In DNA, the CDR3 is TGCAGCGTTGAAGGGGGGCTCACTGAAGCTTTCTTT. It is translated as CSVEGGLTEAFF. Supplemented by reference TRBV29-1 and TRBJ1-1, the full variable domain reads SAVISQKPSRDICQRGTSLTIQCQVDSQVTMMFWYRQQPGQSLTLIATANQGSEATYESGFVIDKFPISRPNLTFSTLTVSNMSPEDSSIYLCSVEGGLTEAFFGQGTRLTVV.

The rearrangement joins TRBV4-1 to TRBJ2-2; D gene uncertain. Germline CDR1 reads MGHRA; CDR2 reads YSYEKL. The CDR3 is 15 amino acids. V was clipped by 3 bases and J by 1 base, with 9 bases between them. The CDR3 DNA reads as TGCGCCAGCAGCCATCCGACTGGGAACACCGGGGAGCTGTTTTTT. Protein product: CASSHPTGNTGELFF.

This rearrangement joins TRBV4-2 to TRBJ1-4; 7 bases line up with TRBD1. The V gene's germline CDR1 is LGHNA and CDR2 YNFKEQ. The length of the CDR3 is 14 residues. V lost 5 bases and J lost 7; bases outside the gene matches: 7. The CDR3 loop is CASSSDRESEKLFF. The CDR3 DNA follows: TGTGCCAGCAGCAGCGACAGGGAAAGTGAAAAACTGTTTTTT.

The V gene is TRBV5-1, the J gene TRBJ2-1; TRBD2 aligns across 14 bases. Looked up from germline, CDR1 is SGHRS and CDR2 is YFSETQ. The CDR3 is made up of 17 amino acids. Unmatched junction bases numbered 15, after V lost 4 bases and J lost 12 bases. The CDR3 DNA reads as TGCGCCAGCAGCCTACCCGGACGGGGGACTAGCGGGGGCAGGCAGTTCTTC. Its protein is CASSLPGRGTSGGRQFF.

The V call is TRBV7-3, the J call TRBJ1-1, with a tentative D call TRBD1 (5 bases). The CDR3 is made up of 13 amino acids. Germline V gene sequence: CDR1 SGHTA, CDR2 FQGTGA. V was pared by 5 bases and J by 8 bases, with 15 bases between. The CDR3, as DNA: TGTGCCAGCAGCCGTAAGGGAGGGGAAGAAGCTTTCTTT. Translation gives CASSRKGGEEAFF.

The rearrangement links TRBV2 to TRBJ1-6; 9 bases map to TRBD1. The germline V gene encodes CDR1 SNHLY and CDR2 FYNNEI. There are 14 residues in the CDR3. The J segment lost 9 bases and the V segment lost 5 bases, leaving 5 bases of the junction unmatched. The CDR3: CASSPGQGSSPLHF. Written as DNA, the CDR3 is TGTGCCAGCAGTCCGGGACAGGGCTCTTCACCCCTCCACTTT.